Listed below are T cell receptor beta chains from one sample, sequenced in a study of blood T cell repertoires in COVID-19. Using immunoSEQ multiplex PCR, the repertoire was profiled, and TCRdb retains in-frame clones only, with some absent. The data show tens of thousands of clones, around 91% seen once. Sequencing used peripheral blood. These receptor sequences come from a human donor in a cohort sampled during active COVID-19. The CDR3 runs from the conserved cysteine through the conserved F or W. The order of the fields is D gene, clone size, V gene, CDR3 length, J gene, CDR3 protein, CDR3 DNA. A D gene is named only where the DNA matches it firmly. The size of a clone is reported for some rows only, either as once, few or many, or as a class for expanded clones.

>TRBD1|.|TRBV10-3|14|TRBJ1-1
CAISPGTGGSEAFF
TGTGCCATCAGCCCCGGGACAGGGGGGTCTGAAGCTTTCTTT
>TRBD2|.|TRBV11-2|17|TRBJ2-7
CASSSKAGALSSYEQYF
TGTGCCAGCAGCTCAAAAGCGGGGGCTCTTAGCTCCTACGAGCAGTACTTC
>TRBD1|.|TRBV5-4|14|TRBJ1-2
CASSLPGQIYGYTF
TGTGCCAGCAGCTTACCGGGACAGATCTATGGCTACACCTTC
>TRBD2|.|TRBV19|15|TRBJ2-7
CASSPPGLAPLGQYF
TGTGCCAGTAGTCCCCCGGGACTAGCTCCCCTGGGGCAGTACTTC
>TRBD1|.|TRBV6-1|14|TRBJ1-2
CASSEGDRPWGYTF
TGTGCCAGCAGTGAAGGGGACAGGCCGTGGGGCTACACCTTC
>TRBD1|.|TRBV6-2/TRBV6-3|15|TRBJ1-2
CASSPRTGSNYGYTF
TGTGCCAGCAGTCCCCGGACAGGGTCGAACTATGGCTACACCTTC
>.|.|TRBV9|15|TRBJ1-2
CASSVGEGEVYGYTF
TGTGCCAGCAGCGTAGGCGAGGGGGAAGTGTATGGCTACACCTTC
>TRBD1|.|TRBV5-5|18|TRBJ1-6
CASRFVWRDSPSNSPLHF
TGTGCCAGCAGATTTGTATGGCGGGACAGCCCATCGAATTCACCCCTCCACTTT
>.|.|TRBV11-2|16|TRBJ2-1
CASSLTFGGYYNEQFF
TGTGCCAGCAGCTTAACTTTCGGGGGTTACTACAATGAGCAGTTCTTC
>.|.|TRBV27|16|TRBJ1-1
CASRIQGRNANTEAFF
TGTGCCAGCAGGATCCAGGGTCGAAATGCTAACACTGAAGCTTTCTTT
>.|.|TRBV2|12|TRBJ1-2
CASKEAGWSYTF
TGTGCCAGCAAGGAGGCAGGTTGGAGCTACACCTTC
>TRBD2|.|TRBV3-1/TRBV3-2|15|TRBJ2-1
CASSQASGDYNEQFF
TGTGCCAGCAGCCAAGCTAGCGGGGACTACAATGAGCAGTTCTTC
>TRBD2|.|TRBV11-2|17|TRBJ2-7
CASSLSSGRDNGYEQYF
TGTGCCAGCAGCTTATCTTCCGGGAGGGACAATGGCTACGAGCAGTACTTC
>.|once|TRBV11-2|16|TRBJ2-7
CASSLGSAANSYEQYF
TGTGCCAGCAGCTTAGGGTCCGCGGCCAACTCCTACGAGCAGTACTTC
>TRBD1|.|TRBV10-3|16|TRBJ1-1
CAISDGQGASNTEAFF
TGTGCCATCAGTGATGGACAGGGGGCCTCGAACACTGAAGCTTTCTTT
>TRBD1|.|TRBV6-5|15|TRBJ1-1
CASSNEGQANTEAFF
TGTGCCAGCAGCAATGAGGGACAGGCGAACACTGAAGCTTTCTTT
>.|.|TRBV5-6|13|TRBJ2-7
CASSLWGAYEQYF
TGTGCCAGCAGCTTGTGGGGGGCCTACGAGCAGTACTTC
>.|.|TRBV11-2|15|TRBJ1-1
CASSLVRGGDTEAFF
TGTGCCAGCAGCTTAGTACGGGGGGGGGACACTGAAGCTTTCTTT
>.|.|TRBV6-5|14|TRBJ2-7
CASSYSLGAREQYF
TGTGCCAGCAGTTACTCGCTAGGGGCAAGGGAGCAGTACTTC
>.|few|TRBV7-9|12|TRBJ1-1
CASSWANTEAFF
TGTGCCAGCAGCTGGGCGAACACTGAAGCTTTCTTT
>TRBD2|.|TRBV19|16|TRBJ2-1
CASTKSLADSYNEQFF
TGTGCCAGTACAAAGAGTCTAGCGGACTCCTACAATGAGCAGTTCTTC
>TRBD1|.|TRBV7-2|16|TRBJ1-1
CASSLGSGTVGTEAFF
TGTGCCAGCAGCTTAGGTTCGGGGACAGTTGGCACTGAAGCTTTCTTT
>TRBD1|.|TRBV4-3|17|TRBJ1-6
CASSQRQGSSYNSPLHF
TGCGCCAGCAGCCAACGACAGGGGAGCTCCTATAATTCACCCCTCCACTTT
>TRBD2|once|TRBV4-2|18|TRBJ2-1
CASSQGWRGGISYNEQFF
TGTGCCAGCAGCCAAGGGTGGCGGGGGGGTATATCCTACAATGAGCAGTTCTTC
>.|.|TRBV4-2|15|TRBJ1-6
CASSQLMGGDSPLHF
TGTGCCAGCAGCCAACTTATGGGGGGGGATTCACCCCTCCACTTT
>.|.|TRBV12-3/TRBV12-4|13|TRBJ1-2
CASSLVDSYGYTF
TGTGCCAGCAGTTTAGTAGACAGCTATGGCTACACCTTC
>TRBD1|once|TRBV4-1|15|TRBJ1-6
CASSQDRTGNSPLHF
TGCGCCAGCAGCCAAGATCGGACAGGGAATTCACCCCTCCACTTT
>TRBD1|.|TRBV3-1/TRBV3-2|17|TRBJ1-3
CASSPTEGGSSGNTIYF
TGTGCCAGCAGCCCCACCGAAGGGGGCTCCTCTGGAAACACCATATATTTT
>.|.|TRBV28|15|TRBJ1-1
CASSSPNRGSAEAFF
TGTGCCAGCAGTTCCCCAAATCGAGGGTCCGCGGAAGCTTTCTTT
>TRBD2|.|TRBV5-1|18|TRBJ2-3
CASSLDASSGVYTDTQYF
TGCGCCAGCAGCTTGGACGCGTCTAGCGGGGTTTACACAGATACGCAGTATTTT
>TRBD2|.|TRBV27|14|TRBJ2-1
CASSSSGGNNEQFF
TGTGCCAGCAGTTCCTCGGGGGGGAACAATGAGCAGTTCTTC
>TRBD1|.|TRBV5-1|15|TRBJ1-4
CATSPDRAQVEKLFF
TGCGCCACCTCCCCCGACAGGGCCCAGGTGGAAAAACTGTTTTTT
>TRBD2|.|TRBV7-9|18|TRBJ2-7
CASSLGLAGGQLSYEQYF
TGTGCCAGCAGCTTAGGTTTAGCGGGGGGCCAGCTCTCCTACGAGCAGTACTTC
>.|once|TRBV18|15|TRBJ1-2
CASSPTFTGYNGYTF
TGTGCCAGCTCCCCCACCTTTACAGGGTATAATGGCTACACCTTC
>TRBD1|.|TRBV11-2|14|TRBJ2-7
CASRRDRVRYEQYF
TGTGCCAGCAGACGGGACAGAGTACGCTACGAGCAGTACTTC
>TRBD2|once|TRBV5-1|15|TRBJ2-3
CASSPRTSFPDTQYF
TGCGCCAGCAGCCCAAGGACTAGTTTCCCAGATACGCAGTATTTT
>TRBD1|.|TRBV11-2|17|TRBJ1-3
CASSLATGQVTGNTIYF
TGTGCCAGCAGCTTAGCTACGGGACAGGTCACGGGAAACACCATATATTTT
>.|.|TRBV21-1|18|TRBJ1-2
CASSKVGFAQGAFHGYTF
.
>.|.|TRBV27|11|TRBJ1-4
CASRLPEKLFF
TGTGCCAGCAGGCTACCCGAAAAACTGTTTTTT
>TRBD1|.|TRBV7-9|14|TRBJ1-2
CASSLDRGGYGYTF
TGTGCCAGCAGCTTGGACAGGGGTGGCTATGGCTACACCTTC
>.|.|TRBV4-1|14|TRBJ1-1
CASSQRGQNTEAFF
TGCGCCAGCAGCCAGAGGGGACAGAACACTGAAGCTTTCTTT
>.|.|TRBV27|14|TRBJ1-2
CASSLGRSSHGYTF
TGTGCCAGCAGTTTAGGCAGGTCCTCCCATGGCTACACCTTC
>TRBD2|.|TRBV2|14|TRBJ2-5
CASSEGEGGETQYF
TGTGCCAGCAGTGAAGGGGAGGGTGGGGAGACCCAGTACTTC